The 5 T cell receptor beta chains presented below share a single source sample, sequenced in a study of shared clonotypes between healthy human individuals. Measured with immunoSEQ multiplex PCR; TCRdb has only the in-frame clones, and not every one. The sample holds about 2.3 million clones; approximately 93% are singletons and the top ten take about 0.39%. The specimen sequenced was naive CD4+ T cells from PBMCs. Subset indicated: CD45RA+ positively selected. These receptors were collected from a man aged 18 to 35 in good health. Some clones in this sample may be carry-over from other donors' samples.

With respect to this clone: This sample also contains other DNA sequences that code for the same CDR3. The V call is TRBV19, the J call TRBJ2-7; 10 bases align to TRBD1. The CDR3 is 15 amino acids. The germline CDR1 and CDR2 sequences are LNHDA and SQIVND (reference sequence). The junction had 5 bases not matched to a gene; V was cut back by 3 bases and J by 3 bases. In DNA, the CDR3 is TGTGCCAGTAGTATCCCGGGACAGGGGTACTACGAGCAGTACTTC. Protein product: CASSIPGQGYYEQYF. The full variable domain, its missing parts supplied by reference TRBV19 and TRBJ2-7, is DGGITQSPKYLFRKEGQNVTLSCEQNLNHDAMYWYRQDPGQGLRLIYYSQIVNDFQKGDIAEGYSVSREKKESFPLTVTSAQKNPTAFYLCASSIPGQGYYEQYFGPGTRLTVT.

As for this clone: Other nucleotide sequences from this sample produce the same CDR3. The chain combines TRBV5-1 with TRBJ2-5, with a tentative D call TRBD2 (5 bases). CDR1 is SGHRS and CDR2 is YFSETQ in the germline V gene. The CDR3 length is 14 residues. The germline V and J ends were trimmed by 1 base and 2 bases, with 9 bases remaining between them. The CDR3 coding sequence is TGCGCCAGCAGCTTGTCCGGGGAACAAGAGACCCAGTACTTC. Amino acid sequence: CASSLSGEQETQYF.

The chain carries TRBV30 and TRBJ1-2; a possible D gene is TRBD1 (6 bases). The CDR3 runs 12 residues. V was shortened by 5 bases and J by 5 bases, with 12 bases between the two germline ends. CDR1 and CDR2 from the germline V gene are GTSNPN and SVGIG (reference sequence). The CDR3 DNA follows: TGTGCCTGGGCCCTCGGACAGTATGGCTACACCTTC. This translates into CAWALGQYGYTF. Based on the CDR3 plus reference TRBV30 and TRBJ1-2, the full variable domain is SQTIHQWPATLVQPVGSPLSLECTVEGTSNPNLYWYRQAAGRGLQLLFYSVGIGQISSEVPQNLSASRPQDRQFILSSKKLLLSDSGFYLCAWALGQYGYTFGSGTRLTVV.

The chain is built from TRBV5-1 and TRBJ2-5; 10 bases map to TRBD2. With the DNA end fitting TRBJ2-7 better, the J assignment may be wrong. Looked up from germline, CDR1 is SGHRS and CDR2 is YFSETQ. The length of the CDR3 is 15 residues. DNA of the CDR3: TGCGCCAGCAGCTTGGTCTCAGCGGGAGGGTACGAGCAGTACTTC. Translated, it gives CASSLVSAGGYEQYF.

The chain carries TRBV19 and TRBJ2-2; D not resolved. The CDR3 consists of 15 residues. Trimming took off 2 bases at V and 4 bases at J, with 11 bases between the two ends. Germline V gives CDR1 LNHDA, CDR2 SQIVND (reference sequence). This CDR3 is CASSIRGQPTGELFF. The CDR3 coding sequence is TGTGCCAGTAGTATAAGAGGCCAGCCCACCGGGGAGCTGTTTTTT.